These 21 T cell receptor beta chains came from one sample sequenced in a study of blood T cell repertoires in COVID-19. Clones were read by immunoSEQ multiplex PCR, and TCRdb kept only the in-frame ones, dropping some. The sample carries about 190,000 clones, 82% recorded once. The sequenced material came from peripheral blood. The source of these receptors is a woman younger than 45 with acute or convalescent COVID-19.

The chain links TRBV27 to TRBJ2-5; TRBD1 might be the D (5 bases). CDR3 length: 14 amino acids. Germline assignment: CDR1 MNHEY and CDR2 SMNVEV (reference sequence). The V end lost 1 base, the J end lost 1 base, and 7 bases lay between the germline ends. CDR3 loop: CASSLWGGQETQYF. The CDR3 nucleotides are TGTGCCAGCAGTTTATGGGGCGGCCAAGAGACCCAGTACTTC.

The chain is built from TRBV1 and TRBJ2-5; TRBD2 is the table's D call and was not checked against the DNA. TRBV1 is given as a pseudogene. This CDR3 is 14 amino acids long. The DNA for the CDR3 is TGCACCAGCAGCCCCTCGGGAGGGACAGAGACCCAGTACTTC. Protein sequence: CTSSPSGGTETQYF.

J is TRBJ2-2 and V is TRBV4-2; D unresolved. The V end lost 2 bases, the J end lost 2 bases, and 12 bases lay between the germline ends. The CDR3 runs 16 residues. Germline loops: CDR1 LGHNA, CDR2 YNFKEQ. Here the CDR3 DNA reads TGTGCCAGCAGCCAAATGAGTTCGCGAAACACCGGGGAGCTGTTTTTT. It yields the protein CASSQMSSRNTGELFF.

The CDR3 bases are TGTGCCAGCAGTTCCGCGGGGCCTAGCACAGATACGCAGTATTTT. It translates to CASSSAGPSTDTQYF. The V call is TRBV6-2 or TRBV6-3, the J call TRBJ2-3; D perhaps matches TRBD2 (6 bases). The CDR3 consists of 15 residues. Trimming took off 4 bases at V and 0 bases at J, with 11 bases between the two ends. Germline loops: CDR1 MNHEY, CDR2 SVGEGT.

The chain employs TRBV27 and TRBJ2-5; 10 positions match TRBD1. Trimming at V came to 3 bases and at J to 2 bases, leaving 12 bases not matched to a gene. There are 18 residues in the CDR3. The germline gives CDR1 MNHEY, CDR2 SMNVEV (reference sequence). CDR3 coding DNA: TGTGCCAGCAGTTTCCGGGACAGGGGCCCCCGGGGGCAAGAGACCCAGTACTTC. Its translation is CASSFRDRGPRGQETQYF.

The V gene is TRBV7-7, the J gene TRBJ1-1; TRBD1 agrees at 7 bases. From germline, CDR1 is SSHAT and CDR2 FNYEAQ (reference sequence). The V gene end was trimmed by 1 base and the J gene end by 2 bases; junction bases not matched to a gene: 4. There are 15 residues in the CDR3. As DNA, the CDR3 is TGTGCCAGCAGCTTAGGGACAGGAGCCAACACTGAAGCTTTCTTT. This sequence encodes CASSLGTGANTEAFF.

V and J are TRBV29-1 and TRBJ2-5; TRBD1 matches 12 bases. The CDR3 spans 13 residues. Germline V CDR1 and CDR2: SQVTM, ANQGSEA. V was pared by 8 bases and J by 5 bases, with 6 bases of the junction left unmatched. As DNA, the CDR3 is TGCAGCACCTGGGACAGGGGGCGGGAGACCCAGTACTTC. This sequence encodes CSTWDRGRETQYF.

The chain carries TRBV5-8 and TRBJ1-2; possible D gene TRBD1, 5 bases. Germline CDR1 is SGHTS and CDR2 is YDEGEE. The CDR3 covers 11 residues. The V end was cut by 5 bases, the J end by 6 bases, with 8 bases between. CDR3 sequence (DNA): TGTGCCAGCAGGAAGGGGAATGGCTACACCTTC. Translation gives CASRKGNGYTF.

CDR3 loop: CASSLSARRDGYTF. The CDR3 coding sequence is TGTGCCAGCAGCCTGAGCGCCAGGCGGGATGGCTACACCTTC. J is TRBJ1-2 and V is TRBV7-8; D uncertain. The V end lost 5 bases, the J end lost 6 bases, and 16 bases lay between the germline ends. Germline CDR1 is SGHVS and CDR2 is FQNEAQ. The CDR3 runs 14 residues.

The chain combines TRBV28 with TRBJ2-2, with 12 positions matching TRBD2. Germline V lookup: CDR1 MDHEN, CDR2 SYDVKM. J gave up 3 bases and V 3 bases, and 17 bases lay outside the gene matches. The CDR3 runs 21 residues. This CDR3 is CASSFGSLLAGGPADTGELFF. As DNA, the CDR3 is TGTGCCAGCAGTTTTGGCTCTTTGCTAGCGGGGGGGCCGGCTGACACCGGGGAGCTGTTTTTT.

This clone was recorded once. The rearrangement uses TRBV7-8 and TRBJ1-5, with D tentatively TRBD1 (5 bases). CDR1 is SGHVS and CDR2 is FQNEAQ in the germline V gene. V was trimmed by 1 base and J by 0 bases, leaving 13 bases between them. The CDR3 consists of 17 residues. CDR3 protein: CASSLEKGRASNQPQHF. The CDR3 coding sequence is TGTGCCAGCAGCTTAGAGAAGGGCAGGGCTAGCAATCAGCCCCAGCATTTT.

This clone was counted between two and nine times. The chain carries TRBV27 and TRBJ1-2, with 7 positions matching TRBD1. The germline gives CDR1 MNHEY, CDR2 SMNVEV (reference sequence). The V segment lost 4 bases and the J segment 8 bases; nucleotides outside the gene matches: 1. The CDR3 has 11 residues. Here the CDR3 DNA reads TGTGCCAGCAGTTACAGGGGAGGCTACACCTTC. Its translation is CASSYRGGYTF.

This clone was counted only a few times. The V and J genes are TRBV7-9 and TRBJ2-7; perhaps TRBD1 as D (6 bases). From germline, CDR1 is SEHNR and CDR2 FQNEAQ (reference sequence). V was trimmed by 5 bases and J by 0 bases, leaving 29 bases between them. The CDR3 contains 20 residues. The CDR3 loop is CASSNPVQGITRLSSYEQYF. CDR3 DNA sequence: TGTGCCAGCAGCAACCCAGTGCAGGGGATCACCCGACTGAGCTCCTACGAGCAGTACTTC.

The chain is built from TRBV5-4 and TRBJ2-5; TRBD1 might be the D (6 bases). V dropped 2 bases and J dropped 5 bases, with 16 bases sitting between them. The germline V gene encodes CDR1 SGHNT and CDR2 YYREEE (reference sequence). The CDR3 is 15 amino acids. The CDR3 loop reads CASSFGGTDWETQYF. Written as DNA, the CDR3 is TGTGCCAGCAGCTTTGGGGGCACCGATTGGGAGACCCAGTACTTC.

V and J are TRBV6-6 and TRBJ1-2; perhaps TRBD1 as D (5 bases). Trimming left V 0 bases short and J 3 bases short, with 8 bases between. Germline-derived CDR1 and CDR2 are MNHNY and SVGAGI (reference sequence). CDR3 length equals 14 residues. For the CDR3, the DNA is TGTGCCAGCAGTTACTCGCAGGGTGACTATGGCTACACCTTC. Its protein product is CASSYSQGDYGYTF.

The chain links TRBV19 to TRBJ2-3; TRBD1 matches at 7 bases. Trimming at V came to 7 bases and at J to 1 base, leaving 8 bases not matched to a gene. There are 15 residues in the CDR3. Germline values: CDR1 LNHDA, CDR2 SQIVND (reference sequence). The CDR3 reads CASTSTGLRTDTQYF. Written as DNA, the CDR3 is TGTGCCAGTACCTCGACAGGGTTACGCACAGATACGCAGTATTTT.

This clone was counted a single time. A much larger clone sits a single nucleotide away, making a read error possible. The V gene is TRBV28, the J gene TRBJ2-3; 12 nucleotides align to TRBD2. Trimming took 4 bases from V and 5 from J; bases not matched to a gene: 1. Germline CDR1 reads MDHEN; CDR2 reads SYDVKM. The CDR3 is 14 amino acids. The CDR3 sequence is CASSWGLAGDTQYF. CDR3 nucleotides: TGTGCCAGCAGTTGGGGACTAGCGGGAGATACGCAGTATTTT.

The V call is TRBV5-4, the J call TRBJ2-7; 9 nucleotides agree with TRBD1. The CDR3 has 16 residues. V lost 3 bases and J lost 6; bases outside the gene matches: 13. The germline V gene encodes CDR1 SGHNT and CDR2 YYREEE (reference sequence). The CDR3 loop reads CASSSPRDRVMGEQYF. The CDR3 DNA is TGTGCCAGCAGCTCTCCCCGGGACAGGGTGATGGGCGAGCAGTACTTC. Supplemented by reference TRBV5-4 and TRBJ2-7, the full variable domain reads ETGVTQSPTHLIKTRGQQVTLRCSSQSGHNTVSWYQQALGQGPQFIFQYYREEENGRGNFPPRFSGLQFPNYSSELNVNALELDDSALYLCASSSPRDRVMGEQYFGPGTRLTVT.

On this clone itself: Other nucleotide sequences in the sample specify the same CDR3. The V and J genes are TRBV3-1 (or the pseudogene TRBV3-2) and TRBJ1-5; 8 nucleotides agree with TRBD1. Germline V CDR1 and CDR2: LGHDT, YNNKEL (reference sequence). The V gene end was trimmed by 4 bases and the J gene end by 4 bases; junction bases not matched to a gene: 3. The CDR3 loop spans 14 amino acids. The CDR3 reads CASSLRGQNQPQHF. CDR3 nucleotides: TGTGCCAGCAGCCTCAGGGGGCAAAATCAGCCCCAGCATTTT.

In nucleotides, the CDR3 is TGTGCCAGCAGCTTAACAGGGACAGAGAATTCACCCCTCCACTTT. Translation: CASSLTGTENSPLHF. The rearrangement uses TRBV7-3 and TRBJ1-6; TRBD1 agrees at 7 bases. This CDR3 region has 15 residues. V dropped 0 bases and J dropped 7; count of bases not matched to a gene: 3. Per the germline V gene, CDR1 is SGHTA and CDR2 is FQGTGA. Looking up the rest from reference TRBV7-3 and TRBJ1-6 gives the full variable domain: GAGVSQTPSNKVTEKGKYVELRCDPISGHTALYWYRQSLGQGPEFLIYFQGTGAADDSGLPNDRFFAVRPEGSVSTLKIQRTERGDSAVYLCASSLTGTENSPLHFGNGTRLTVT.

The chain couples TRBV19 to TRBJ1-2, with TRBD1 identical over 8 bases. The CDR3 is made up of 16 amino acids. Germline V gene lookup returns CDR1 LNHDA and CDR2 SQIVND (reference sequence). Losses at the gene ends were 8 bases for V and 4 bases for J; bases not matched to a gene: 15. The CDR3 protein is CASSRTGTYKVYGYTF. The CDR3 region has the DNA TGTGCCAGTTCTAGGACAGGGACTTACAAGGTCTATGGCTACACCTTC.